The T cell receptor beta chain under discussion was sequenced for a study of T-cell memory formation after mild COVID-19. General study results and limits: Pre-infection memory held some responding clones, suggesting pre-existing cross-reactive T cells responded. CD4+ contracting clones were found mainly in CM and EM, and CD8+ ones in EMRA.

A few counts support this clonotype. Its antigen is currently unknown. This CDR3 region has 13 residues. V lost 6 bases to trimming and J lost 6 bases, with 14 bases between them. 5'RACE primed from the constant segment yielded TCR alpha and TCR beta cDNA libraries bearing sample barcodes and UMIs. TCRdb analysed the 5' RACE reads with MiXCR anew, one entry per CDR3 protein. The data contain about 440,000 distinct CDR3 sequences, over 15% of them seen just once; the ten biggest clones take up around 8.4%. The TCR comes from an adult woman who had mild COVID-19 (a few samples of this study predate the infection). Cell type and time point are not known. What was sequenced was PBMCs or a T cell subset sorted from them (not recorded which). This sequence joins TRBV12-3 or TRBV12-4 and TRBJ1-1; D remains unclear. The chain's CDR3 is CASSYTTGPEAFF. CDR3 in DNA: TGTGCCAGCAGCTATACGACGGGCCCTGAAGCTTTCTTT.